The present T cell receptor (beta chain) was sequenced within a study of shared clonotypes between healthy human individuals. Study summary: Three plates each covered CD4 naive and memory; CD8 naive two, CD8 memory one.

The protocol was immunoSEQ multiplex PCR, while the TCRdb copy is restricted to in-frame clones and leaves out a portion. This table holds about 1.1 million clones, around three quarters found once. On this clone itself: The sample has other DNA sequences that encode this CDR3 too.

The sequencing input was memory CD4+ T cells from PBMCs. Subset meaning: CD45RA-negative fraction. The sequence was obtained from a man aged 18 to 30 in good health. Some clones in this sample may be carry-over from other donors' samples.

CDR3 loop: CASSLQGYGYTF. DNA of the CDR3: TGTGCCAGCAGCTTACAAGGGTATGGCTACACCTTC. This chain joins TRBV7-2 and TRBJ1-2; D gene uncertain. Trimming stripped 2 bases from V and 5 bases from J, with 6 bases between. This CDR3 is built from 12 residues. Per the germline V gene, CDR1 is SGHTA and CDR2 is FQGNSA.